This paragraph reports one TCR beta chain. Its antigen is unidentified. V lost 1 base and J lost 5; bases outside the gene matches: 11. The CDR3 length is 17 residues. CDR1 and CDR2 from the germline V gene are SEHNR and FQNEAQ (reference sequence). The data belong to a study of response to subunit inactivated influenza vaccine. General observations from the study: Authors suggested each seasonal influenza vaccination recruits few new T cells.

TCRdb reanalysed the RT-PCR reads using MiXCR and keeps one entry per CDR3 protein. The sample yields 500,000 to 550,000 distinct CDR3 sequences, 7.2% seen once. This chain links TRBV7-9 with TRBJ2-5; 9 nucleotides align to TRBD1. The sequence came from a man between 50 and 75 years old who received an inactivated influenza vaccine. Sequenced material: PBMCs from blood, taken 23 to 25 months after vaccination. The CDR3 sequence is CASSLGAAGQGGETQYF. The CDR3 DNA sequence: TGTGCCAGCAGCTTAGGAGCTGCGGGACAGGGTGGGGAGACCCAGTACTTC.